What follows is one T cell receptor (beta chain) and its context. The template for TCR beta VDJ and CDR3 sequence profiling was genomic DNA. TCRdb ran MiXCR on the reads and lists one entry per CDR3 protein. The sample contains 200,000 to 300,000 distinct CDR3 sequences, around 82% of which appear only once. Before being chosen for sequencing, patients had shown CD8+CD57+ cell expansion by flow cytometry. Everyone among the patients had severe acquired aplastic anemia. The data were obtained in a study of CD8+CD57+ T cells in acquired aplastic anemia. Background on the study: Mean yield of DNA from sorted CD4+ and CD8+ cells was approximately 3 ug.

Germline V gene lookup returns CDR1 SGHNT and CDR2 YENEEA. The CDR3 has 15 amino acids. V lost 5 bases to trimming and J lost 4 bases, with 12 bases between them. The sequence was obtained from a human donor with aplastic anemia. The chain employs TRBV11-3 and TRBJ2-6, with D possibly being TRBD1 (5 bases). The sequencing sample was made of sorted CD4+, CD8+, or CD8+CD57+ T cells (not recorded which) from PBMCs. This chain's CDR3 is CASSPDSTGANVLTF. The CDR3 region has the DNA TGTGCCAGCAGCCCAGACAGTACCGGGGCCAACGTCCTGACTTTC. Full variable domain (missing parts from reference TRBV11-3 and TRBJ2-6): EAGVVQSPRYKIIEKKQPVAFWCNPISGHNTLYWYLQNLGQGPELLIRYENEEAVDDSQLPKDRFSAERLKGVDSTLKIQPAELGDSAVYLCASSPDSTGANVLTFGAGSRLTVL.